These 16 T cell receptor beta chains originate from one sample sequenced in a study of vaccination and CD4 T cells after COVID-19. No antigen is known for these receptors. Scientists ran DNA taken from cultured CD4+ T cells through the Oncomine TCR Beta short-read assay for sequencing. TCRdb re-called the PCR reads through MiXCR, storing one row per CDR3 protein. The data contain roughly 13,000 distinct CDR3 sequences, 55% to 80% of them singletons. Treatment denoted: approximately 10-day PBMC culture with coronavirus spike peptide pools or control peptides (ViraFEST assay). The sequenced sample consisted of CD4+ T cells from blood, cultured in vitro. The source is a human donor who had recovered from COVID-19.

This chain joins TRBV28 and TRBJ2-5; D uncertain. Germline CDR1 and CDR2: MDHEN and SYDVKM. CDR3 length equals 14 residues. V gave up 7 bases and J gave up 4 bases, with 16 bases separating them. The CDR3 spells CASTTQSVPETQYF. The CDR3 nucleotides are TGTGCCAGCACCACTCAGAGTGTCCCAGAGACCCAGTACTTC.

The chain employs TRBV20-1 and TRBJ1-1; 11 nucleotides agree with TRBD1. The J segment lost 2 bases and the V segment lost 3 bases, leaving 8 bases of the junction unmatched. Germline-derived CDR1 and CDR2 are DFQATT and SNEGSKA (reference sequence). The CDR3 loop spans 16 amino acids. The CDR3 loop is CSARSGTGGINTEAFF. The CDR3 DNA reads TGCAGTGCTAGGTCCGGGACAGGGGGAATAAACACTGAAGCTTTCTTT.

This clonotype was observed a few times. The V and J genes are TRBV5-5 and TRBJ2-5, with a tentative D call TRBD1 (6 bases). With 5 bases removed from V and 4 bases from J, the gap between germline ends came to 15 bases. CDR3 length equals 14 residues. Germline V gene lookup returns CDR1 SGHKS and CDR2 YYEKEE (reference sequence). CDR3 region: CASSSAGAGETQYF. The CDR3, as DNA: TGTGCCAGCAGTTCGGCAGGGGCTGGAGAGACCCAGTACTTC.

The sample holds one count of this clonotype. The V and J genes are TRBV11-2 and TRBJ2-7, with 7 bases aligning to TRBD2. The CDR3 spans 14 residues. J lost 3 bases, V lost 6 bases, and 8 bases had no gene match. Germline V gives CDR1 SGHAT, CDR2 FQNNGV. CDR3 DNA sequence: TGTGCCAGCAGGAAAATTATAGCGGGCTACGAGCAGTACTTC. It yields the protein CASRKIIAGYEQYF.

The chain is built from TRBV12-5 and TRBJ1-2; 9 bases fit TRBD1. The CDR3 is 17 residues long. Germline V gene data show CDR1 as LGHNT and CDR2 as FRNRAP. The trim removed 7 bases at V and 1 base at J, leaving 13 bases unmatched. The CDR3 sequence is CASARDRDYLHNYGYTF. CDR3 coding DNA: TGTGCTAGTGCCCGGGACAGGGACTACTTACATAACTATGGCTACACCTTC.

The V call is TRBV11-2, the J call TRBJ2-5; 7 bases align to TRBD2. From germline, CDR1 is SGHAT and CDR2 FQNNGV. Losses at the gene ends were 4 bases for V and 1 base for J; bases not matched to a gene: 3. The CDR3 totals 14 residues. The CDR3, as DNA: TGTGCCAGCAGCTGGGGGGGTCCCCAAGAGACCCAGTACTTC. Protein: CASSWGGPQETQYF.

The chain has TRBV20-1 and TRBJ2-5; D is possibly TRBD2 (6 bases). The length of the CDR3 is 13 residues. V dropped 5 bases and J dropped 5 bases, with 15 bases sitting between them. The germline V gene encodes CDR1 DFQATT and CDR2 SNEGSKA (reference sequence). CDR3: CSAGRWAGETQYF. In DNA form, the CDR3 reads TGCAGTGCTGGGAGGTGGGCAGGTGAGACCCAGTACTTC.

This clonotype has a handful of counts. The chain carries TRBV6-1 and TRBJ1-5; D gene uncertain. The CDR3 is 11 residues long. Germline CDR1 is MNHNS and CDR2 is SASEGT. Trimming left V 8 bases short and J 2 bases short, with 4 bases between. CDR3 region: CASGGNQPQHF. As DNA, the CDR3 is TGTGCCAGCGGGGGCAATCAGCCCCAGCATTTT.

CDR3 sequence: CSCSGGTGVYNEQFF. In DNA, the CDR3 is TGCAGCTGCTCGGGGGGGACAGGGGTCTACAATGAGCAGTTCTTC. The V gene is TRBV20-1, the J gene TRBJ2-1; 10 positions agree with TRBD1. The CDR3 extends over 15 amino acids. Germline-derived CDR1 and CDR2 are DFQATT and SNEGSKA (reference sequence).

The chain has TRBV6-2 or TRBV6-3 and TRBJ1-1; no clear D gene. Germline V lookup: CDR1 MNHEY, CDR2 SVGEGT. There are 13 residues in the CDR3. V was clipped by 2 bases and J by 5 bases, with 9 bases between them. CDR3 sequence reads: CASSYVDLTEAFF. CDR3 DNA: TGTGCCAGCAGTTACGTGGACCTTACTGAAGCTTTCTTT.

CDR3 region: CASSQQGGTEAFF. The CDR3 DNA is TGTGCCAGCAGCCAACAGGGGGGCACTGAAGCTTTCTTT. The rearrangement uses TRBV7-3 and TRBJ1-1; 8 bases line up with TRBD1. Losses at the gene ends were 5 bases for V and 4 bases for J; bases not matched to a gene: 3. Germline V lookup: CDR1 SGHTA, CDR2 FQGTGA. The CDR3 is made up of 13 amino acids. The entire variable domain, with the rest obtained from reference TRBV7-3 and TRBJ1-1, is as follows: GAGVSQTPSNKVTEKGKYVELRCDPISGHTALYWYRQSLGQGPEFLIYFQGTGAADDSGLPNDRFFAVRPEGSVSTLKIQRTERGDSAVYLCASSQQGGTEAFFGQGTRLTVV.

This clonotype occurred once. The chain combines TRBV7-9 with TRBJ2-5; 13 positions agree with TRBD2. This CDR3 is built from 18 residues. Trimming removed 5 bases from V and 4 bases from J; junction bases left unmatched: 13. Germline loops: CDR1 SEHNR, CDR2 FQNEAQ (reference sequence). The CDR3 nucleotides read TGTGCCAGCAGCCCGGGGACTAGCGGGAAAGATCTTGGAGAGACCCAGTACTTC. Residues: CASSPGTSGKDLGETQYF.

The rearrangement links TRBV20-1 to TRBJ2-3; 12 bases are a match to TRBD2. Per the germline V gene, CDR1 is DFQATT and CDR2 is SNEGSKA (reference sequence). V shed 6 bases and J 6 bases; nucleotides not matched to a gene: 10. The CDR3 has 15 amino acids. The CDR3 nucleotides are TGCAGTGCCATCCCGACTAGCGGGAGACAGGATACGCAGTATTTT. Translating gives CSAIPTSGRQDTQYF.

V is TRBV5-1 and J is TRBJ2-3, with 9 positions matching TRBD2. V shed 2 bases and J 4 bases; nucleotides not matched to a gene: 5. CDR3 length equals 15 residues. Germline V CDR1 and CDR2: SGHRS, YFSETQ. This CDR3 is CASSFSGSESDTQYF. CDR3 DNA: TGCGCCAGCAGCTTTAGCGGGAGCGAGTCAGATACGCAGTATTTT. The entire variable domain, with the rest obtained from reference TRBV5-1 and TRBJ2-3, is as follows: KAGVTQTPRYLIKTRGQQVTLSCSPISGHRSVSWYQQTPGQGLQFLFEYFSETQRNKGNFPGRFSGRQFSNSRSEMNVSTLELGDSALYLCASSFSGSESDTQYFGPGTRLTVL.

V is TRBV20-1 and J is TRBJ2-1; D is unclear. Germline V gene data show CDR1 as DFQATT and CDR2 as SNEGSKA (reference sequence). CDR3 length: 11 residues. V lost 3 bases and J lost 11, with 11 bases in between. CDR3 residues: CSARGGAKQFF. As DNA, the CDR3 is TGCAGTGCTAGGGGCGGTGCCAAGCAGTTCTTC.

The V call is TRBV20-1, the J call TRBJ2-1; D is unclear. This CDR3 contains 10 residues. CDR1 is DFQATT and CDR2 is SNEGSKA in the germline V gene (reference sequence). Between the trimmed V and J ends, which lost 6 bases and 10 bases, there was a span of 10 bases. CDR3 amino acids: CSASGREQFF. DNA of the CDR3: TGCAGTGCCTCCGGTCGAGAGCAGTTCTTC.